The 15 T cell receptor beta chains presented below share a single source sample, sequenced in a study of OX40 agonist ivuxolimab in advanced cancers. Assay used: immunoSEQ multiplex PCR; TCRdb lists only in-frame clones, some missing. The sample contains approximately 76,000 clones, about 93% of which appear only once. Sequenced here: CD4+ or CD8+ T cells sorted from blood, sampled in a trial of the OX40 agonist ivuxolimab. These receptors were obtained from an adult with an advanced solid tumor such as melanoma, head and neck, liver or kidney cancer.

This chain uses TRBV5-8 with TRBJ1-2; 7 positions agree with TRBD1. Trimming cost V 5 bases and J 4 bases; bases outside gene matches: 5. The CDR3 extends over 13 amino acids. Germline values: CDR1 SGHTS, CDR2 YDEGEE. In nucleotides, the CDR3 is TGTGCCAGCAGTTCAGGGGGAGGCTATGGCTACACCTTC. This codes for CASSSGGGYGYTF.

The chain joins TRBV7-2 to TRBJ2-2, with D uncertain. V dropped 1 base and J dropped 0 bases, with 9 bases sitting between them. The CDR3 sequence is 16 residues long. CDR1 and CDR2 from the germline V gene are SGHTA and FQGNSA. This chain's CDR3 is CASSLGGYPNTGELFF. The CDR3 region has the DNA TGTGCCAGCAGCTTAGGGGGTTACCCGAACACCGGGGAGCTGTTTTTT.

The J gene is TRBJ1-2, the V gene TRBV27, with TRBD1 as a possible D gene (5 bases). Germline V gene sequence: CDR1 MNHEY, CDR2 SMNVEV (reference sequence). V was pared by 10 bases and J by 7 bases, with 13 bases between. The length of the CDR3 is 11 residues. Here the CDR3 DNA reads TGTGCCACCAGGGTTGGGGTTGGCTACACCTTC. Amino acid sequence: CATRVGVGYTF.

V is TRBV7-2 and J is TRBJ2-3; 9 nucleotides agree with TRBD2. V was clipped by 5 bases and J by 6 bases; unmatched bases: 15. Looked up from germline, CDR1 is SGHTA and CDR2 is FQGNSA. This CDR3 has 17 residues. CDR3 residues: CASSLRGGSGRGDTQYF. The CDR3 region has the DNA TGTGCCAGCAGCCTCCGCGGTGGTAGCGGGAGAGGGGATACGCAGTATTTT.

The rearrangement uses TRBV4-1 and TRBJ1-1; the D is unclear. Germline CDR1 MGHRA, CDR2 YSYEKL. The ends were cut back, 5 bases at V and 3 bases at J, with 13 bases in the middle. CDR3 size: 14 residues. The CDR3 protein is CASSIVLTDTEAFF. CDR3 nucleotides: TGCGCCAGCAGCATTGTACTGACCGACACTGAAGCTTTCTTT.

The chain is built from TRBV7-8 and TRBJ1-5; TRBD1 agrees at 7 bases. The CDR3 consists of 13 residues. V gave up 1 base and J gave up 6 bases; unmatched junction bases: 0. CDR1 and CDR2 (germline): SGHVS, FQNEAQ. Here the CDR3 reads CASSLDRGQPQHF. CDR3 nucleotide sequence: TGTGCCAGCAGCTTAGACAGGGGTCAGCCCCAGCATTTT.

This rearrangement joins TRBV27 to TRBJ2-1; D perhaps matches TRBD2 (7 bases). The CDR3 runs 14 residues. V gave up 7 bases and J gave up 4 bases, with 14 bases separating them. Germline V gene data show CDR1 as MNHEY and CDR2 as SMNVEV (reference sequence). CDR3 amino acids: CASIIRGGYNEQFF. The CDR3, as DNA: TGTGCCAGCATCATAAGGGGGGGGTACAATGAGCAGTTCTTC.

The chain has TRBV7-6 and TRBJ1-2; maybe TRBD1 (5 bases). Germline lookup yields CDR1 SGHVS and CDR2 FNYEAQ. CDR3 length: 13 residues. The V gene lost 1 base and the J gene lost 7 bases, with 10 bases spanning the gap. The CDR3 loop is CASSLGQGGGYTF. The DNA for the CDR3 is TGTGCCAGCAGCTTAGGGCAGGGAGGTGGCTACACCTTC.

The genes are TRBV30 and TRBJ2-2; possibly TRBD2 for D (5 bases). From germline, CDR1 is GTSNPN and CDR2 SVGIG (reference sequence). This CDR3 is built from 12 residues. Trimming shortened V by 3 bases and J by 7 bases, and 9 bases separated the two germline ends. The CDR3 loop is CAWRDGIGELFF. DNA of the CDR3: TGTGCCTGGAGGGACGGGATCGGGGAGCTGTTTTTT.

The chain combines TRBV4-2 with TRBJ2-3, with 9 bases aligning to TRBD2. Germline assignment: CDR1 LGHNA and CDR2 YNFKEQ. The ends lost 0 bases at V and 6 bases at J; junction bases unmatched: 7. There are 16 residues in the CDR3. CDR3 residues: CASSQEPSGTFDTQYF. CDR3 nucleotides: TGTGCCAGCAGCCAAGAGCCTAGCGGGACCTTCGATACGCAGTATTTT.

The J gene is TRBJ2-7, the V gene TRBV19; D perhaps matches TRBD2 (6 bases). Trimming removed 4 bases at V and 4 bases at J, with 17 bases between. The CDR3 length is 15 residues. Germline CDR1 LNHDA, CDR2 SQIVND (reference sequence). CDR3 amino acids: CASSTGELGGYEQYF. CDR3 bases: TGTGCCAGTAGTACTGGGGAACTAGGAGGGTACGAGCAGTACTTC.

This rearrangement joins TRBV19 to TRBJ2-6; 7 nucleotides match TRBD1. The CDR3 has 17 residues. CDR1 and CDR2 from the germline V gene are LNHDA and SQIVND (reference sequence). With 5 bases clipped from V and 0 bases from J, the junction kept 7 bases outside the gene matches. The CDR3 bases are TGTGCCAGTAGTCTAGTCAGGGGGAGCTCTGGGGCCAACGTCCTGACTTTC. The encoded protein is CASSLVRGSSGANVLTF.

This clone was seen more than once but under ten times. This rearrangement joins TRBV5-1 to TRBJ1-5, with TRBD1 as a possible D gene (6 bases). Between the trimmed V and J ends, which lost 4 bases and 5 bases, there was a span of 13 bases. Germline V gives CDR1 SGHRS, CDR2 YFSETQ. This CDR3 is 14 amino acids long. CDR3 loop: CASSETGFDQPQHF. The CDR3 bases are TGCGCCAGCAGCGAGACAGGTTTTGATCAGCCCCAGCATTTT. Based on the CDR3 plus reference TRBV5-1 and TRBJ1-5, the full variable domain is KAGVTQTPRYLIKTRGQQVTLSCSPISGHRSVSWYQQTPGQGLQFLFEYFSETQRNKGNFPGRFSGRQFSNSRSEMNVSTLELGDSALYLCASSETGFDQPQHFGDGTRLSIL.

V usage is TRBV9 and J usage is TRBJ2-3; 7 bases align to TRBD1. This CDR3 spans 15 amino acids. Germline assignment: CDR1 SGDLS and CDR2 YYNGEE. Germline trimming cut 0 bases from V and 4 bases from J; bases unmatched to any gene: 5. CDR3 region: CASSVGGRGPDTQYF. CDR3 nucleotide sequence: TGTGCCAGCAGCGTAGGGGGTAGGGGGCCAGATACGCAGTATTTT. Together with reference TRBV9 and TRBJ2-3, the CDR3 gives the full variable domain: DSGVTQTPKHLITATGQRVTLRCSPRSGDLSVYWYQQSLDQGLQFLIQYYNGEERAKGNILERFSAQQFPDLHSELNLSSLELGDSALYFCASSVGGRGPDTQYFGPGTRLTVL.

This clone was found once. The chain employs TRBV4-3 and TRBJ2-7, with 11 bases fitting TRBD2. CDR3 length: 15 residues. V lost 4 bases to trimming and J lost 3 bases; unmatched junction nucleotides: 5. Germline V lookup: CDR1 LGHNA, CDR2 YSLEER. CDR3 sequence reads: CASSLGLAGHYEQYF. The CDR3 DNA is TGCGCCAGCAGCCTCGGACTAGCGGGCCACTACGAGCAGTACTTC.